Below are 26 T cell receptor beta chains sequenced from a single sample in a study of cytomegalovirus exposure and HLA in healthy donors. The PCR used 60 Vbeta and 13 Jbeta primers. The assay was immunoSEQ multiplex PCR, and TCRdb's table has in-frame clones only and misses some. This sample has 150,000 to 200,000 clones, with around three quarters found just once. Sequencing was done on a sample of PBMCs. Source of these receptors: a woman in her thirties in good health and CMV-seronegative.

V is TRBV7-2 and J is TRBJ1-4, with unresolved D. CDR3 length: 13 residues. Germline V gene lookup returns CDR1 SGHTA and CDR2 FQGNSA. The V end lost 1 base, the J end lost 8 bases, and 8 bases lay between the germline ends. The CDR3 sequence is CASSLDFREKLFF. The CDR3 coding sequence is TGTGCCAGCAGCTTAGATTTCAGGGAAAAACTGTTTTTT.

This clone was seen a handful of times. The chain uses TRBV7-9 and TRBJ1-1; D gene ambiguous. The CDR3 contains 14 residues. V lost 1 base to trimming and J lost 1 base, with 7 bases between them. Germline values: CDR1 SEHNR, CDR2 FQNEAQ (reference sequence). The CDR3 here is CASSLDRRNTEAFF. The CDR3 DNA reads as TGTGCCAGCAGCTTAGACCGGAGGAACACTGAAGCTTTCTTT. The whole variable domain, remainder taken from reference TRBV7-9 and TRBJ1-1, is DTGVSQNPRHKITKRGQNVTFRCDPISEHNRLYWYRQTLGQGPEFLTYFQNEAQLEKSRLLSDRFSAERPKGSFSTLEIQRTEQGDSAMYLCASSLDRRNTEAFFGQGTRLTVV.

The V call is TRBV6-7, the J call TRBJ1-6; D perhaps matches TRBD1 (5 bases). TRBV6-7 is treated as an ORF (open reading frame) with a function not yet certain. Deletions cut 7 bases from V and 3 bases from J, with 13 bases between. This CDR3 is built from 15 residues. The chain's CDR3 is CASNRQISYNSPLHF. CDR3 sequence (DNA): TGTGCCAGCAACCGACAGATTAGCTATAATTCACCCCTCCACTTT.

The rearrangement uses TRBV19 and TRBJ1-1, with D perhaps matching TRBD1 (5 bases). V was trimmed by 10 bases and J by 0 bases, leaving 21 bases between them. The germline gives CDR1 LNHDA, CDR2 SQIVND (reference sequence). CDR3 length: 16 amino acids. In DNA, the CDR3 is TGTGCCACCACCGCTGGGGGGAAATTGGTGAACACTGAAGCTTTCTTT. This codes for CATTAGGKLVNTEAFF. Filled out from reference TRBV19 and TRBJ1-1, the complete variable domain reads DGGITQSPKYLFRKEGQNVTLSCEQNLNHDAMYWYRQDPGQGLRLIYYSQIVNDFQKGDIAEGYSVSREKKESFPLTVTSAQKNPTAFYLCATTAGGKLVNTEAFFGQGTRLTVV.

The V gene is TRBV7-2, the J gene TRBJ1-1; D gene uncertain. Deletions cut 5 bases from V and 2 bases from J, with 12 bases between. The germline V gene encodes CDR1 SGHTA and CDR2 FQGNSA. This CDR3 is built from 14 residues. The CDR3: CASSPTPGNTEAFF. The CDR3 region has the DNA TGTGCCAGCAGCCCCACGCCAGGAAACACTGAAGCTTTCTTT.

The V call is TRBV18, the J call TRBJ1-1, with 7 nucleotides matching TRBD1. V dropped 1 base and J dropped 1; count of bases not matched to a gene: 3. The CDR3 is 15 residues long. Germline V gene data show CDR1 as KGHSH and CDR2 as LQKENI. The CDR3 coding sequence is TGTGCCAGCTCACCACGGACAGGTCGGAACACTGAAGCTTTCTTT. This translates into CASSPRTGRNTEAFF.

The chain is built from TRBV7-9 and TRBJ2-2, with a tentative D call TRBD2 (6 bases). From germline, CDR1 is SEHNR and CDR2 FQNEAQ (reference sequence). CDR3 length: 16 amino acids. The V end was cut by 6 bases, the J end by 6 bases, with 20 bases between. In nucleotides, the CDR3 is TGTGCCAGCAGGGACGTGGGCGGGATGGGCGCCGGGGAGCTGTTTTTT. This sequence encodes CASRDVGGMGAGELFF.

The rearrangement joins TRBV19 to TRBJ2-7, with 9 bases aligning to TRBD2. The CDR3 is 15 amino acids. V lost 4 bases, J lost 3 bases, and 7 bases stayed unmatched. In germline, CDR1 is LNHDA, CDR2 SQIVND (reference sequence). The CDR3 region is CASSTRTAGGYEQYF. Written as DNA, the CDR3 is TGTGCCAGTAGTACCCGGACAGCGGGAGGCTACGAGCAGTACTTC.

The rearrangement links TRBV15 to TRBJ2-4; 8 bases map to TRBD1. Losses at the gene ends were 8 bases for V and 9 bases for J; bases not matched to a gene: 9. The germline CDR1 and CDR2 sequences are LNHNV and YYDKDF (reference sequence). The length of the CDR3 is 13 residues. The CDR3 DNA reads TGTGCCACCTCCGGGACAGGAGATGGCATTCAGTACTTC. It is translated as CATSGTGDGIQYF.

This clone appeared a single time. The chain combines TRBV29-1 with TRBJ2-7; TRBD2 matches 8 bases. The germline gives CDR1 SQVTM, CDR2 ANQGSEA. The CDR3 extends over 13 amino acids. Losses at the gene ends were 4 bases for V and 4 bases for J; bases not matched to a gene: 6. The CDR3 spells CSVVSGRGYEQYF. The CDR3 DNA follows: TGCAGCGTTGTCAGCGGGAGAGGGTACGAGCAGTACTTC.

The chain combines TRBV4-2 with TRBJ2-3; 7 positions agree with TRBD2. This CDR3 contains 17 residues. The ends lost 0 bases at V and 1 base at J; junction bases unmatched: 7. Germline lookup yields CDR1 LGHNA and CDR2 YNFKEQ. CDR3: CASSQDRVGGGTDTQYF. The CDR3 nucleotides read TGTGCCAGCAGCCAAGATCGGGTGGGGGGGGGCACAGATACGCAGTATTTT.

This chain connects TRBV10-3 to TRBJ1-2; no clear D gene. Germline CDR1 is ENHRY and CDR2 is SYGVKD. V dropped 0 bases and J dropped 1 base, with 9 bases sitting between them. This CDR3 is 15 amino acids long. CDR3 nucleotides: TGTGCCATCAGTGAGTCGCTCGAACTTAACTATGGCTACACCTTC. This sequence encodes CAISESLELNYGYTF.

The chain carries TRBV5-1 and TRBJ1-3; perhaps TRBD1 as D (5 bases). Germline V gene sequence: CDR1 SGHRS, CDR2 YFSETQ. CDR3 length: 15 residues. V shed 4 bases and J shed 0 bases, with 11 bases lying between them. The CDR3 coding sequence is TGCGCCAGCAGCCAACATGACAGCTCTGGAAACACCATATATTTT. Its translation: CASSQHDSSGNTIYF.

This clone occurred a few times. The CDR3, as DNA: TGCGCCAGCAGCCAAGTGCGTGCACTCACTACCGGGGAGCTGTTTTTT. Its translation is CASSQVRALTTGELFF. The chain couples TRBV4-3 to TRBJ2-2; D gene uncertain. V was cut by 1 base and J by 5 bases, with 14 bases left in between. The germline V gene has CDR1 LGHNA and CDR2 YSLEER. The length of the CDR3 is 16 residues.

The chain carries TRBV2 and TRBJ1-5, with 8 bases lining up with TRBD1. In germline, CDR1 is SNHLY, CDR2 FYNNEI. The CDR3 has 15 residues. V was pared by 10 bases and J by 4 bases, with 12 bases of the junction left unmatched. The CDR3 here is CANQRGQARNQPQHF. Written as DNA, the CDR3 is TGTGCCAACCAGCGGGGACAGGCGAGGAATCAGCCCCAGCATTTT.

The rearrangement links TRBV5-1 to TRBJ1-1; D ambiguous. In germline, CDR1 is SGHRS, CDR2 YFSETQ. The CDR3 sequence is 13 residues long. Trimming pared 4 bases from V and 1 base from J, leaving 8 bases between. CDR3 amino acids: CASSAQANTEAFF. CDR3 DNA sequence: TGCGCCAGCAGCGCTCAGGCGAACACTGAAGCTTTCTTT.

This chain connects TRBV5-1 to TRBJ2-3; 8 nucleotides line up with TRBD2. The CDR3 is 14 amino acids. Germline V gene data show CDR1 as SGHRS and CDR2 as YFSETQ. J lost 2 bases, V lost 5 bases, and 4 bases had no gene match. The CDR3 region has the DNA TGCGCCAGCAGGAATAGCGGGATCACAGATACGCAGTATTTT. Translated: CASRNSGITDTQYF.

V usage is TRBV2 and J usage is TRBJ1-2; no clear D gene. Trimming removed 3 bases from V and 10 bases from J, with 9 bases in between. The CDR3 is 11 amino acids. Germline V gene data show CDR1 as SNHLY and CDR2 as FYNNEI. The CDR3 sequence is CASSEPDNYTF. In nucleotides, the CDR3 is TGTGCCAGCAGTGAGCCAGACAACTACACCTTC.

J is TRBJ1-1 and V is TRBV6-1; a possible D gene is TRBD1 (6 bases). V gave up 2 bases and J gave up 1 base, with 11 bases separating them. The CDR3 contains 15 residues. Germline CDR1 and CDR2: MNHNS and SASEGT. Here the CDR3 DNA reads TGTGCCAGCAGTGAAAGGAGGGGGGGGAACACTGAAGCTTTCTTT. Its protein is CASSERRGGNTEAFF.

The gene calls are TRBV27 and TRBJ1-2, with D uncertain. The ends were cut back, 4 bases at V and 3 bases at J, with 21 bases in the middle. The CDR3 covers 17 residues. Germline loops: CDR1 MNHEY, CDR2 SMNVEV (reference sequence). The CDR3 nucleotides are TGTGCCAGCAGTTCCGCTCTGCCGACCCGAGGGCACTATGGCTACACCTTC. This codes for CASSSALPTRGHYGYTF.

The rearrangement joins TRBV7-2 to TRBJ2-1; D ambiguous. The CDR3 covers 13 residues. Trimming removed 8 bases from V and 5 bases from J, with 13 bases in between. In germline, CDR1 is SGHTA, CDR2 FQGNSA. The CDR3 DNA is TGTGCCAGCGCCCGAAACCTAAACAATGAGCAGTTCTTC. As protein: CASARNLNNEQFF.

This clone has just a few counts. The CDR3 region is CASSLADRVIGTEAFF. CDR3 sequence (DNA): TGTGCCAGCAGCTTAGCGGACAGGGTAATAGGCACTGAAGCTTTCTTT. The J gene is TRBJ1-1, the V gene TRBV11-1, with TRBD1 matching 8 bases. J gave up 4 bases and V 0 bases, and 7 bases lay outside the gene matches. CDR3 size: 16 residues. CDR1 is SGHAT, CDR2 FQDESV, per germline (reference sequence).

V and J are TRBV2 and TRBJ2-4; tentatively, D is TRBD2 (5 bases). Trimming removed 6 bases at V and 0 bases at J, with 12 bases between. CDR3 length equals 15 residues. CDR1 SNHLY and CDR2 FYNNEI come from the germline V gene. This chain's CDR3 is CASSAPGVAKNIQYF. The DNA for the CDR3 is TGTGCCAGCAGCGCACCCGGGGTAGCCAAAAACATTCAGTACTTC.

The CDR3 here is CASSFQSGSYTGELFF. The CDR3 DNA follows: TGTGCCAGCAGTTTCCAAAGCGGGAGCTACACCGGGGAGCTGTTTTTT. The J gene is TRBJ2-2, the V gene TRBV27; 8 bases line up with TRBD2. Germline V gene sequence: CDR1 MNHEY, CDR2 SMNVEV (reference sequence). The CDR3 length is 16 residues. V shed 3 bases and J 3 bases; nucleotides not matched to a gene: 6.

This sequence joins TRBV4-3 and TRBJ2-7; 7 nucleotides line up with TRBD2. V shed 4 bases, J shed 0 bases, and the junction held 6 bases outside the gene matches. CDR1 is LGHNA, CDR2 YSLEER, per germline. This CDR3 region has 15 residues. CDR3 sequence (DNA): TGCGCCAGCAGCCTGACGGGAGGAAGCTCCTACGAGCAGTACTTC. This translates into CASSLTGGSSYEQYF.

This clone appeared a single time. V gene TRBV28 combines with J gene TRBJ2-1; D is possibly TRBD1 (5 bases). The CDR3 length is 13 residues. Trimming took 5 bases from V and 5 from J, leaving 10 bases between them. Germline CDR1 reads MDHEN; CDR2 reads SYDVKM. The CDR3 nucleotides read TGTGCCAGCAGTCCCCGACAGAACAATGAGCAGTTCTTC. Protein product: CASSPRQNNEQFF.